The clone carrying this TCR beta chain was counted ten times or more. Coverage ceases 3 residues before the CDR3 finishes, and the germline J gene fills in the end. This record comes from a study of T cell clonality in common variable immunodeficiency. The protocol was immunoSEQ multiplex PCR, while the TCRdb copy is restricted to in-frame clones and leaves out a portion. The sample was found to contain 50,000 to 70,000 clones, and every one recurs. Germline V gene data show CDR1 as SGHRS and CDR2 as YFSETQ. The length of the CDR3 is 14 residues. Trimming removed 3 bases from V and 5 bases from J; junction bases left unmatched: 2.

Sequenced sample: peripheral blood mononuclear cells. The origin of this receptor is a person between 18 and 75 years old in good health. V usage is TRBV5-1 and J usage is TRBJ2-3, with 11 bases matching TRBD1. The sequenced part of the CDR3 DNA is TGCGCCAGCAGCTGGACAGGGGGCGAAGATACG. It specifies CASSWTGGEDT. The whole CDR3 protein is CASSWTGGEDTQYF.